This TCR beta chain was captured by sequencing in a study of blood T cell repertoires in COVID-19. Overall study: Collection of acute and convalescent COVID-19 samples took place in the United States, Italy and Spain. The analysed material was cDNA or gDNA that came from T cells, B-cell-depleted T cells, or PBMCs.

The table lists this clone with a few counts. In the original analysis: Reference gene primers were amplified, and this amplification served to estimate nucleated cell counts. The assay was immunoSEQ multiplex PCR, and TCRdb's table has in-frame clones only and misses some. For V, J and clone size, that table is used; D and trimming come from the DNA. This table has 150,000 to 200,000 clones, about 86% appearing once. This CDR3 contains 15 residues. Germline CDR1 and CDR2: SGHNT and YENEEA. V shed 3 bases, J shed 8 bases, and the junction held 8 bases outside the gene matches. Sequencing used peripheral blood. The J gene is TRBJ2-2, the V gene TRBV11-3, with 8 nucleotides matching TRBD2. This TCR was sampled from a woman of 80 years or more with acute or convalescent COVID-19. The CDR3 bases are TGTGCCAGCAGCTTTGTGACGGGAGGGGCAGGGGAGCTGTTTTTT. Protein: CASSFVTGGAGELFF.